This T cell receptor beta chain was documented in a study of blood T cell repertoires in COVID-19. Looking at the study overall: The analysed material was cDNA or gDNA that came from T cells, B-cell-depleted T cells, or PBMCs.

Method: immunoSEQ multiplex PCR; TCRdb's copy keeps in-frame clones and lacks some. This table holds around 260,000 clones, 80% to 90% found once. Sequences were obtained from peripheral blood. The receptor comes from a man aged 30 to 45 with acute or convalescent COVID-19.

DNA of the CDR3: TGTGCCTGGGGGGAGGCCTTCACTGAAGCTTTCTTT. Translated: CAWGEAFTEAFF. The V and J genes are TRBV12-3 or TRBV12-4 and TRBJ1-1; D possibly corresponds to TRBD1 (5 bases). The V end was cut by 11 bases, the J end by 4 bases, with 14 bases between. The CDR3 runs 12 residues.